Listed below are T cell receptor beta chains from one sample, sequenced in a study of T cell responses to AZD1222 COVID-19 vaccine. Measured with immunoSEQ multiplex PCR; TCRdb has only the in-frame clones, and not every one. The sample lists 160,000 or so clones; about 87% were seen once. The sequences come from peripheral blood, collected 28 days after the second AZD1222 dose. These receptors were collected from an adult who received the AZD1222 COVID-19 vaccine. Both conserved end residues are part of each CDR3. The D gene is left open where the match is weak. The size of a clone is reported for some rows only, either as once, few or many, or as a class for expanded clones.

D	V	J	size	DNA	CDR3
.	TRBV28	TRBJ1-4	few	TGTGCCAGCAGTGGGTCCCTTAATGAAAAACTGTTTTTT	CASSGSLNEKLFF
.	TRBV29-1	TRBJ1-4	.	TGCAGCGTTGGTCATAATGAAAAACTGTTTTTT	CSVGHNEKLFF
.	TRBV4-3	TRBJ2-7	.	TGCGCCAGCAGCCAAGCCCTAGCTGGACCCTACGAGCAGTACTTC	CASSQALAGPYEQYF
.	TRBV28	TRBJ1-1	.	TGTGCCAGCAGTTTCAACGGGGGAAACACTGAAGCTTTCTTT	CASSFNGGNTEAFF
TRBD2	TRBV5-4	TRBJ2-1	.	TGTGCCAGCAGCTTGGAATTAGCGGGAGTAAATGAGCAGTTCTTC	CASSLELAGVNEQFF
TRBD2	TRBV27	TRBJ2-1	.	TGTGCCAGCAGTTTGAAGGTGGGGACTAGCGGGAGGAGCTCCTACAATGAGCAGTTCTTC	CASSLKVGTSGRSSYNEQFF
.	TRBV5-4	TRBJ2-1	.	TGTGCCAGCATCAGAACAGGGAGCAATGAGCAGTTCTTC	CASIRTGSNEQFF
TRBD2	TRBV29-1	TRBJ2-3	.	TGCAGCGTTAAGGGGACTAGCGGGACTAGCACAGATACGCAGTATTTT	CSVKGTSGTSTDTQYF
TRBD2	TRBV28	TRBJ2-7	.	TGTGCCAGTTGGGCTAGCGGGAGTGGGTTAACTGAGCAGTACTTC	CASWASGSGLTEQYF
TRBD2	TRBV4-1	TRBJ2-3	.	TGCGCCAGCAGCCAAGGCTCGGGACTAGCGGGAGTAGATACGCAGTATTTT	CASSQGSGLAGVDTQYF
TRBD1	TRBV7-8	TRBJ2-1	.	TGTGCCAGCAGCGGACCAGGACAGGGTAGCAATGAGCAGTTCTTC	CASSGPGQGSNEQFF
.	TRBV11-2	TRBJ1-6	once	TGTGCCAGCAGCTTAGGGAGACCGAATTCACCCCTCCACTTT	CASSLGRPNSPLHF
TRBD2	TRBV7-2	TRBJ2-2	.	TGTGCCAGCAGCTTTCTAGCGGGGGGGAGTGGGGAGCTGTTTTTT	CASSFLAGGSGELFF
.	TRBV28	TRBJ1-6	.	TGTGCCAGCAGTTCCCCCGGGACTAAAAACCACTTT	CASSSPGTKNHF
TRBD1	TRBV6-5	TRBJ1-4	.	TGTGCCAGCGGATTAACAGGGGGGAATGAAAAACTGTTTTTT	CASGLTGGNEKLFF
.	TRBV4-3	TRBJ2-3	.	TGCGCCAGCAGCCAAGATGAAGCGGCTAATACGCAGTATTTT	CASSQDEAANTQYF
.	TRBV30	TRBJ1-2	.	TGTGCCTGGAGACGTCCGACCTATGGCTACACCTTC	CAWRRPTYGYTF
TRBD1	TRBV7-2	TRBJ2-1	.	TGTGCCAGCAGGCGCCTAGGGACAGGGGTCAATGAGCAGTTCTTC	CASRRLGTGVNEQFF
TRBD1	TRBV9	TRBJ1-1	once	TGTGCCAGCAGCGTAATTACAGGGGGCACTGAAGCTTTCTTT	CASSVITGGTEAFF
.	TRBV7-2	TRBJ2-1	.	TGTGCCAGCAGTTCGACCCCCGGGGCCTACAATGAGCAGTTCTTC	CASSSTPGAYNEQFF
.	TRBV19	TRBJ2-7	.	TGTGCCAGTATGGCGGCCTCCTACGAGCAGTACTTC	CASMAASYEQYF
.	TRBV10-3	TRBJ2-7	.	TGTGCCACCAGAGAAGCAGGAACGCGAGGCCGCTACGAGCAGTACTTC	CATREAGTRGRYEQYF
.	TRBV28	TRBJ2-1	.	TGTGCCAGCAGGCACTACCGCGGTCCCGCGGGGAACAATGAGCAGTTCTTC	CASRHYRGPAGNNEQFF
.	TRBV6-5	TRBJ1-2	.	TGTGCCAGCAGTTACTCGGAGGGGTACTACACCTTC	CASSYSEGYYTF
TRBD2	TRBV5-6	TRBJ2-5	.	TGTGCCAGCAGCTTACTCGGGAGGGGAGAGGAGACCCAGTACTTC	CASSLLGRGEETQYF
.	TRBV5-1	TRBJ2-1	.	TGCGCCAGCAGCTTGGAGGGGTTAGGTGAGCAGTTCTTC	CASSLEGLGEQFF
.	TRBV7-8	TRBJ1-1	.	TGTGCCAGCAGCTTTCGGGAATCGAACACTGAAGCTTTCTTT	CASSFRESNTEAFF
.	TRBV7-9	TRBJ2-2	.	TGTGCCAGCAGCTTAAGCGTGGTAATCAACACCGGGGAGCTGTTTTTT	CASSLSVVINTGELFF